One and the same sample provided the 20 T cell receptor beta chains below, sequenced in a study of OX40 agonist ivuxolimab in advanced cancers. Clones were sequenced by immunoSEQ multiplex PCR, and TCRdb holds only the in-frame ones, with some missing. The sample carries under 35,000 clones, about 90% recorded once. The starting material was CD4+ or CD8+ T cells sorted from blood, obtained in a trial of the OX40 agonist ivuxolimab. The receptors originated from an adult with an advanced solid tumor such as melanoma, head and neck, liver or kidney cancer.

This clone has only one observation. The rearrangement links TRBV9 to TRBJ2-3; TRBD2 agrees at 8 bases. The CDR3 sequence is 16 residues long. Losses at the gene ends were 0 bases for V and 3 bases for J; bases not matched to a gene: 6. The germline CDR1 and CDR2 sequences are SGDLS and YYNGEE. This CDR3 is CASSVDLGGGTDTQYF. DNA for the CDR3: TGTGCCAGCAGCGTAGATTTGGGCGGGGGGACAGATACGCAGTATTTT.

The chain uses TRBV7-6 and TRBJ2-3, with 13 bases that match TRBD2. This CDR3 spans 17 amino acids. The V gene end was trimmed by 7 bases and the J gene end by 4 bases; junction bases not matched to a gene: 11. Germline-derived CDR1 and CDR2 are SGHVS and FNYEAQ. CDR3 bases: TGTGCCAGCAAGCCGGGACTAGCGGGAATTATGTCAGATACGCAGTATTTT. As protein: CASKPGLAGIMSDTQYF.

This chain uses TRBV5-4 with TRBJ2-2, with TRBD2 identical over 7 bases. V was clipped by 0 bases and J by 3 bases; unmatched bases: 2. This CDR3 has 15 amino acids. The germline gives CDR1 SGHNT, CDR2 YYREEE (reference sequence). CDR3 coding DNA: TGTGCCAGCAGCTTGGGCGGGAGTGACACCGGGGAGCTGTTTTTT. It specifies CASSLGGSDTGELFF.

This clone appeared once. The chain carries TRBV7-2 and TRBJ2-3, with 12 bases aligning to TRBD2. From germline, CDR1 is SGHTA and CDR2 FQGNSA. The CDR3 is 16 residues long. J gave up 4 bases and V 7 bases, and 9 bases lay outside the gene matches. The CDR3 here is CASNLAGGMTPDTQYF. In DNA form, the CDR3 reads TGTGCCAGCAATCTAGCGGGAGGGATGACCCCAGATACGCAGTATTTT.

The V gene is TRBV5-1, the J gene TRBJ2-7; 7 positions agree with TRBD1. Per germline, CDR1 SGHRS and CDR2 YFSETQ. V shed 4 bases, J shed 3 bases, and the junction held 4 bases outside the gene matches. The CDR3 totals 13 residues. The CDR3 is CASSTGQYYEQYF. CDR3 DNA sequence: TGCGCCAGCAGCACGGGACAGTACTACGAGCAGTACTTC.

The CDR3 nucleotides are TGCGCCAGCAATAATGGATCGACTAGCGGCCACGAGCAGTACTTC. This codes for CASNNGSTSGHEQYF. This chain connects TRBV23-1 to TRBJ2-7; 9 bases line up with TRBD2. TRBV23-1 counts as an open reading frame of uncertain function. There are 15 residues in the CDR3. The junction had 12 bases not matched to a gene; V was cut back by 7 bases and J by 5 bases.

V and J are TRBV2 and TRBJ1-4, with 9 bases identical to TRBD1. Germline V gives CDR1 SNHLY, CDR2 FYNNEI. Losses at the gene ends were 3 bases for V and 0 bases for J; bases not matched to a gene: 8. CDR3 length: 18 residues. In DNA, the CDR3 is TGTGCCAGCAGTGAGGCGGGGACAGGGATTGCAACTAATGAAAAACTGTTTTTT. Amino acid sequence: CASSEAGTGIATNEKLFF.

The chain uses TRBV5-1 and TRBJ2-5; D gene unclear. The V end lost 0 bases, the J end lost 5 bases, and 14 bases lay between the germline ends. Germline assignment: CDR1 SGHRS and CDR2 YFSETQ. The CDR3 length is 15 residues. CDR3 region: CASSLAGTFGETQYF. CDR3 DNA: TGCGCCAGCAGCTTGGCCGGTACGTTCGGGGAGACCCAGTACTTC.

The gene calls are TRBV7-6 and TRBJ1-2; 10 positions match TRBD1. Germline V gene data show CDR1 as SGHVS and CDR2 as FNYEAQ. CDR3 size: 17 residues. The junction had 17 bases not matched to a gene; V was cut back by 5 bases and J by 8 bases. CDR3 DNA: TGTGCCAGCAGCCCCCCAGACAGGGGGCGGTGGATTGACGGCTACACCTTC. Encoded protein: CASSPPDRGRWIDGYTF.

The V call is TRBV5-1, the J call TRBJ2-7; 10 bases match TRBD1. The germline gives CDR1 SGHRS, CDR2 YFSETQ. With 1 base clipped from V and 1 base from J, the junction kept 8 bases outside the gene matches. The CDR3 length is 17 residues. The CDR3: CASSLSPVGQGSYEQYF. DNA of the CDR3: TGCGCCAGCAGCTTGTCGCCCGTGGGACAGGGGTCCTACGAGCAGTACTTC.

The V gene is TRBV27, the J gene TRBJ1-5, with D maybe TRBD1 (5 bases). The CDR3 has 18 residues. Germline lookup yields CDR1 MNHEY and CDR2 SMNVEV (reference sequence). Trimming stripped 8 bases from V and 1 base from J, with 24 bases between. DNA of the CDR3: TGTGCCAGCTCGCCCGGCAGGGCTCCCTTTGCCAGCAATCAGCCCCAGCATTTT. It encodes CASSPGRAPFASNQPQHF.

This clone was observed once. This chain connects TRBV28 to TRBJ2-7; the D is unclear. CDR3 length: 14 residues. CDR1 is MDHEN, CDR2 SYDVKM, per germline. Deletions cut 8 bases from V and 3 bases from J, with 17 bases between. The CDR3 bases are TGTGCCAGCGCTACTCCCGGGCCACGCTACGAGCAGTACTTC. The encoded protein is CASATPGPRYEQYF.

This chain links TRBV5-4 with TRBJ2-5; D not certain. The CDR3 has 13 residues. CDR1 and CDR2 from the germline V gene are SGHNT and YYREEE (reference sequence). The V gene lost 0 bases and the J gene lost 1 base, with 4 bases spanning the gap. CDR3 protein: CASSLDRQETQYF. The CDR3, as DNA: TGTGCCAGCAGCTTGGATCGCCAAGAGACCCAGTACTTC.

The chain has TRBV7-9 and TRBJ1-1; 8 positions agree with TRBD1. The germline V gene encodes CDR1 SEHNR and CDR2 FQNEAQ (reference sequence). V lost 3 bases and J lost 12; bases outside the gene matches: 6. This CDR3 has 12 residues. For the CDR3, the DNA is TGTGCCAGCAGCTTGGCGGGACAGGTATCTTTCTTT. Translation gives CASSLAGQVSFF.

The rearrangement joins TRBV5-1 to TRBJ2-2, with a tentative D call TRBD1 (5 bases). This CDR3 region has 13 residues. The V end was cut by 2 bases, the J end by 6 bases, with 8 bases between. The germline gives CDR1 SGHRS, CDR2 YFSETQ. CDR3 DNA: TGCGCCAGCAGCTTAGGGGCGCCCGGGGAGCTGTTTTTT. Translation gives CASSLGAPGELFF.

This chain connects TRBV5-1 to TRBJ2-1; TRBD2 aligns across 7 bases. The CDR3 has 15 amino acids. Germline V gene data show CDR1 as SGHRS and CDR2 as YFSETQ. The J segment lost 0 bases and the V segment lost 5 bases, leaving 5 bases of the junction unmatched. The CDR3 sequence is CASSRGGSSYNEQFF. The DNA for the CDR3 is TGCGCCAGCAGTAGGGGAGGGAGCTCCTACAATGAGCAGTTCTTC.

The chain has TRBV2 and TRBJ2-7; D is perhaps TRBD2 (6 bases). CDR3 length: 15 residues. Germline V gene sequence: CDR1 SNHLY, CDR2 FYNNEI. V was trimmed by 0 bases and J by 2 bases, leaving 11 bases between them. The CDR3 is CASSEAGTSTYEQYF. Written as DNA, the CDR3 is TGTGCCAGCAGTGAAGCGGGGACTTCTACCTACGAGCAGTACTTC.

CDR3: CASRGVAGGPNEQFF. The DNA for the CDR3 is TGTGCCAGCAGGGGTGTAGCGGGAGGGCCAAATGAGCAGTTCTTC. The J gene is TRBJ2-1, the V gene TRBV5-4, with 11 bases identical to TRBD2. The CDR3 spans 15 residues. From germline, CDR1 is SGHNT and CDR2 YYREEE (reference sequence). V trimming: 5 bases; J trimming: 7 bases; junction bases outside the gene matches: 8.

The chain is built from TRBV15 and TRBJ1-3; D unclear. This CDR3 has 16 amino acids. V was shortened by 0 bases and J by 0 bases, with 9 bases between the two germline ends. The germline CDR1 and CDR2 sequences are LNHNV and YYDKDF (reference sequence). CDR3: CATSRDSGVSGNTIYF. The CDR3 nucleotides are TGTGCCACCAGCAGAGATTCCGGGGTCTCTGGAAACACCATATATTTT. Full variable domain (rest looked up from reference TRBV15 and TRBJ1-3): DAMVIQNPRYQVTQFGKPVTLSCSQTLNHNVMYWYQQKSSQAPKLLFHYYDKDFNNEADTPDNFQSRRPNTSFCFLDIRSPGLGDTAMYLCATSRDSGVSGNTIYFGEGSWLTVV.

The chain uses TRBV15 and TRBJ1-1; D remains ambiguous. V dropped 1 base and J dropped 5 bases, with 5 bases sitting between them. CDR1 and CDR2 (germline): LNHNV, YYDKDF (reference sequence). The CDR3 contains 12 residues. The CDR3 region has the DNA TGTGCCACCAGCAGAGGGTTTACTGAAGCTTTCTTT. It translates to CATSRGFTEAFF.